This T cell receptor (beta chain) is from a study of persistence of HIV-infected CD4 T cells. Findings of the study overall: Antigen-responding cells were enriched for degenerate expanded CDR3beta sequences.

Overlapping HIV-1 Gag 15-mer peptides at approximately 1 ug per peptide per mL were used. CD40L/CD69 double-negative CD45RO-high memory CD4+ T cells were collected. Suppressive ART was started during chronic HIV-1 infection in these adults. CD4+ T cell counts exceeded 400 cells/uL; CMV serology was positive. The CDR3 length is 14 residues. From germline, CDR1 is SGHNT and CDR2 YYREEE (reference sequence). V shed 2 bases and J shed 8 bases, with 14 bases lying between them. Points on this clone: Its antigen is not known.

Sequencing used immunoSEQ version 4 in survey mode. Sequencing used immunoSEQ multiplex PCR; TCRdb keeps in-frame clones, though not all of them. This table holds about 33,000 clones, approximately 85% found once. This chain links TRBV5-4 with TRBJ2-1, with D maybe TRBD2 (5 bases). Sequenced material: cultured CD4+ T cells from PBMCs, taken from a patient who received antiretroviral therapy. This TCR derives from an adult with HIV. The donor label of this sample is uncertain. CDR3 bases: TGTGCCAGCAGCTTAGGCCTCCTGGAGGATGAGCAGTTCTTC. It yields the protein CASSLGLLEDEQFF. The whole variable domain, filled in from reference TRBV5-4 and TRBJ2-1, reads ETGVTQSPTHLIKTRGQQVTLRCSSQSGHNTVSWYQQALGQGPQFIFQYYREEENGRGNFPPRFSGLQFPNYSSELNVNALELDDSALYLCASSLGLLEDEQFFGPGTRLTVL.